The T cell receptor beta chain described here comes from a study of cytomegalovirus exposure and HLA in healthy donors. Background on the study: The roughly 120 million unique TCR beta sequences, from roughly 180 million T cells, were found by an earlier analysis. Findings of the study overall: Associated with cytomegalovirus, according to the listing, were around 160 TCR beta chains.

The CDR3 consists of 16 residues. CDR1 and CDR2 (germline): SGHRS, YFSETQ. The V end lost 0 bases, the J end lost 5 bases, and 15 bases lay between the germline ends. This clone was seen only a few times. As yet, its antigen is unknown. PCR employed 60 Vbeta and 13 Jbeta primers. Data came from immunoSEQ multiplex PCR; TCRdb stores just in-frame clones and leaves some out. The data show about 250,000 clones, 75% to 90% seen once. Sequences were obtained from PBMCs. The gene calls are TRBV5-1 and TRBJ1-3; D unresolved. The sequence derives from a girl aged 2-15 years in good health and CMV-seronegative. The CDR3 spells CASSLGREWKRNTIYF. The DNA of the CDR3 is TGCGCCAGCAGCTTGGGGAGGGAGTGGAAGAGAAACACCATATATTTT. Filled out from reference TRBV5-1 and TRBJ1-3, the complete variable domain reads KAGVTQTPRYLIKTRGQQVTLSCSPISGHRSVSWYQQTPGQGLQFLFEYFSETQRNKGNFPGRFSGRQFSNSRSEMNVSTLELGDSALYLCASSLGREWKRNTIYFGEGSWLTVV.